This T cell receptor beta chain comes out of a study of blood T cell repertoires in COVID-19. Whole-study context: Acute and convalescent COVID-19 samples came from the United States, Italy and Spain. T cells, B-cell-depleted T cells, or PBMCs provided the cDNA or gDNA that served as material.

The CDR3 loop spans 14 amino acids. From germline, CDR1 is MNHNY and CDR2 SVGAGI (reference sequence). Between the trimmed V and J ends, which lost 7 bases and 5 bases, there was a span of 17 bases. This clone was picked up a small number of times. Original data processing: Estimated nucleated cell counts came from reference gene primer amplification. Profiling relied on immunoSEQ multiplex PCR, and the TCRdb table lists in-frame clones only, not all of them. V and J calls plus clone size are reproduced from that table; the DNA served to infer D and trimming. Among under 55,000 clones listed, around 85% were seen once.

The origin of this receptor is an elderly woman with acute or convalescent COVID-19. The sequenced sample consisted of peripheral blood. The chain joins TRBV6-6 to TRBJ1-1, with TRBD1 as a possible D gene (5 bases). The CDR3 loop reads CASTYRGGRTEAFF. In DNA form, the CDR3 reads TGTGCCAGCACCTACCGGGGCGGGAGGACTGAAGCTTTCTTT.